Each of the 25 T cell receptor beta chains below was sequenced from the same sample in a study of STAT3 mutations in large granular lymphocyte leukemia. These receptors' targets are unknown. TCRdb keeps only in-frame clones here, not all; method: immunoSEQ multiplex PCR. Here the sample spans about 6,200 clones, approximately 57% being singletons. General study findings and limits: In T-cell large granular lymphocyte leukemia, about half of patients showed multiple immunodominant subclonotypes.

Sequencing used peripheral blood mononuclear cells. The receptors were sampled from a boy aged 5 to 17 with T-cell large granular lymphocyte leukemia. Some clones in this sample may be carry-over from other donors' samples.

This chain connects TRBV28 to TRBJ1-2, with 7 bases lining up with TRBD1. Germline CDR1 MDHEN, CDR2 SYDVKM. The CDR3 sequence is 16 residues long. With V trimmed by 7 bases and J by 0 bases, 11 bases remained unmatched. Here the CDR3 reads CASIRMRQGANYGYTF. CDR3 bases: TGTGCCAGCATTAGGATGAGACAGGGTGCTAACTATGGCTACACCTTC.

V gene TRBV7-9 combines with J gene TRBJ2-1; 14 bases fit TRBD2. The germline V gene encodes CDR1 SEHNR and CDR2 FQNEAQ (reference sequence). The CDR3 covers 18 residues. The junction had 9 bases not matched to a gene; V was cut back by 4 bases and J by 4 bases. The CDR3 nucleotides read TGTGCCAGCAGCTCCGGGACTAGCGGGGGACCAGGATACAATGAGCAGTTCTTC. This gives the protein CASSSGTSGGPGYNEQFF.

This clone was recorded a few times. This sequence joins TRBV7-6 and TRBJ2-7; 8 nucleotides align to TRBD2. Per germline, CDR1 SGHVS and CDR2 FNYEAQ. The CDR3 is made up of 12 amino acids. Unmatched junction bases numbered 3, after V lost 5 bases and J lost 6 bases. The CDR3 coding sequence is TGTGCCAGCAGCCCCGGGGGGGTCGAGCAGTACTTC. Encoded protein: CASSPGGVEQYF.

The table lists this clone with a few counts. The chain recombines TRBV2 with TRBJ2-7; D is ambiguous. The CDR3 is 14 amino acids. Germline assignment: CDR1 SNHLY and CDR2 FYNNEI. The ends were cut back, 7 bases at V and 3 bases at J, with 16 bases in the middle. The CDR3 spells CASNGLYTGYEQYF. The CDR3 bases are TGTGCCAGCAACGGGTTATACACTGGCTACGAGCAGTACTTC. Supplemented by reference TRBV2 and TRBJ2-7, the full variable domain reads EPEVTQTPSHQVTQMGQEVILRCVPISNHLYFYWYRQILGQKVEFLVSFYNNEISEKSEIFDDQFSVERPDGSNFTLKIRSTKLEDSAMYFCASNGLYTGYEQYFGPGTRLTVT.

There are a few counts of this clone. The rearrangement links TRBV18 to TRBJ1-2; 9 bases are a match to TRBD1. This CDR3 has 14 residues. The V gene's germline CDR1 is KGHSH and CDR2 LQKENI. After removal of 5 bases from V and 3 bases from J, the junction contained 4 bases not matched to a gene. This CDR3 reads CASSTGGADYGYTF. DNA for the CDR3: TGTGCCAGCTCAACAGGGGGCGCGGACTATGGCTACACCTTC. Full variable domain (rest looked up from reference TRBV18 and TRBJ1-2): NAGVMQNPRHLVRRRGQEARLRCSPMKGHSHVYWYRQLPEEGLKFMVYLQKENIIDESGMPKERFSAEFPKEGPSILRIQQVVRGDSAAYFCASSTGGADYGYTFGSGTRLTVV.

The V gene is TRBV18, the J gene TRBJ2-7; TRBD1 aligns across 7 bases. Germline V gene lookup returns CDR1 KGHSH and CDR2 LQKENI. This CDR3 is built from 14 residues. The V segment lost 4 bases and the J segment 7 bases; nucleotides outside the gene matches: 10. The DNA of the CDR3 is TGTGCCAGCTCACAAGCACAGGGGTCATCAGAGCAGTACTTC. Protein product: CASSQAQGSSEQYF.

This clone turned up a few times. This CDR3 is also generated by other DNA sequences in the sample. The V and J genes are TRBV7-9 and TRBJ2-7; no clear D gene. V shed 5 bases and J shed 3 bases, with 5 bases lying between them. The CDR3 is made up of 11 amino acids. Germline loops: CDR1 SEHNR, CDR2 FQNEAQ (reference sequence). The CDR3: CASSPSYEQYF. The CDR3, as DNA: TGTGCCAGCAGCCCAAGCTACGAGCAGTACTTC.

This clone was seen a few times. The chain recombines TRBV7-7 with TRBJ2-5, with D tentatively TRBD2 (6 bases). Germline values: CDR1 SSHAT, CDR2 FNYEAQ (reference sequence). This CDR3 is 13 amino acids long. CDR3 protein: CASGSAESETQYF. As DNA, the CDR3 is TGTGCTAGCGGTTCCGCGGAATCAGAGACCCAGTACTTC.

The chain uses TRBV5-4 and TRBJ2-3; no reliable D call. CDR3 length equals 12 residues. CDR1 is SGHNT and CDR2 is YYREEE in the germline V gene (reference sequence). V was pared by 2 bases and J by 3 bases, with 4 bases between. The CDR3 region is CASSFGTDTQYF. The CDR3 region has the DNA TGTGCCAGCAGCTTCGGGACAGATACGCAGTATTTT.

This clone has only a few counts. V and J are TRBV5-1 and TRBJ1-2; perhaps TRBD1 as D (5 bases). The V end was cut by 7 bases, the J end by 0 bases, with 13 bases between. Germline values: CDR1 SGHRS, CDR2 YFSETQ. This CDR3 contains 14 residues. CDR3 protein: CASRLQEANYGYTF. In DNA form, the CDR3 reads TGCGCCAGCCGACTACAGGAAGCTAACTATGGCTACACCTTC.

This clone was detected only a few times. The chain couples TRBV13 to TRBJ2-7, with D perhaps TRBD2 (6 bases). The CDR3 runs to 14 residues. Germline lookup yields CDR1 PRHDT and CDR2 FYEKMQ (reference sequence). Trimming took off 5 bases at V and 2 bases at J, with 13 bases between the two ends. The CDR3 nucleotides read TGTGCCAGCAGCCTCGGAGGGTCTACCTACGAGCAGTACTTC. This sequence encodes CASSLGGSTYEQYF.

The chain has TRBV1 and TRBJ2-1; TRBD1 is the table's D call and was not checked against the DNA. TRBV1 is given as a pseudogene. The CDR3 totals 14 residues. The chain's CDR3 is CTSSPPGAYNEQFF. The CDR3 coding sequence is TGCACCAGCAGCCCTCCAGGGGCTTACAATGAGCAGTTCTTC.

The chain is built from TRBV7-9 and TRBJ2-5; D gene uncertain. This CDR3 has 10 amino acids. V was pared by 1 base and J by 6 bases, with 0 bases between. Germline V gives CDR1 SEHNR, CDR2 FQNEAQ (reference sequence). The CDR3 DNA reads TGTGCCAGCAGCTTAGAGACCCAGTACTTC. Its protein is CASSLETQYF.

This chain links TRBV18 with TRBJ2-3; TRBD1 matches at 7 bases. Germline V gene sequence: CDR1 KGHSH, CDR2 LQKENI. Trimming cost V 0 bases and J 4 bases; bases outside gene matches: 4. The CDR3 contains 15 residues. CDR3 loop: CASSPPYRGPDTQYF. As DNA, the CDR3 is TGTGCCAGCTCACCACCGTACAGGGGCCCAGATACGCAGTATTTT.

The chain joins TRBV5-4 to TRBJ1-5; D not certain. The ends were cut back, 0 bases at V and 0 bases at J, with 7 bases in the middle. Per the germline V gene, CDR1 is SGHNT and CDR2 is YYREEE (reference sequence). The CDR3 loop spans 15 amino acids. The CDR3 nucleotides are TGTGCCAGCAGCTTGGGCGGGGTTAGCAATCAGCCCCAGCATTTT. Translation: CASSLGGVSNQPQHF. The variable domain in full, completed from reference TRBV5-4 and TRBJ1-5, reads ETGVTQSPTHLIKTRGQQVTLRCSSQSGHNTVSWYQQALGQGPQFIFQYYREEENGRGNFPPRFSGLQFPNYSSELNVNALELDDSALYLCASSLGGVSNQPQHFGDGTRLSIL.

The chain uses TRBV6-5 and TRBJ2-1, with 7 bases lining up with TRBD2. Germline V lookup: CDR1 MNHEY, CDR2 SVGAGI. The V gene end was trimmed by 6 bases and the J gene end by 6 bases; junction bases not matched to a gene: 11. CDR3 length: 15 amino acids. CDR3 in DNA: TGTGCCAGCAGCGTCGGACTAGAGGGTCTCAATGAGCAGTTCTTC. Its protein product is CASSVGLEGLNEQFF.

The chain joins TRBV27 to TRBJ2-7; D gene unclear. The CDR3 extends over 11 amino acids. Trimming left V 5 bases short and J 3 bases short, with 5 bases between. Germline lookup yields CDR1 MNHEY and CDR2 SMNVEV (reference sequence). CDR3 in amino acids: CASSIGYEQYF. CDR3 DNA: TGTGCCAGCAGTATAGGCTACGAGCAGTACTTC.

The chain joins TRBV20-1 to TRBJ2-5, with D perhaps matching TRBD1 (5 bases). V was shortened by 8 bases and J by 5 bases, with 12 bases between the two germline ends. The germline gives CDR1 DFQATT, CDR2 SNEGSKA (reference sequence). The CDR3 extends over 11 amino acids. The DNA of the CDR3 is TGCAGTTTTAGGGGCGAGGAGACCCAGTACTTC. Translation: CSFRGEETQYF.

This clone was recorded a few times. The chain joins TRBV30 to TRBJ1-2; D perhaps matches TRBD1 (6 bases). Trimming shortened V by 4 bases and J by 7 bases, and 10 bases separated the two germline ends. Germline V gene lookup returns CDR1 GTSNPN and CDR2 SVGIG (reference sequence). The CDR3 sequence is 11 residues long. CDR3 DNA: TGTGCCTGGACACAGGGACCTGGCTACACCTTC. Encoded protein: CAWTQGPGYTF.

This chain joins TRBV6-1 and TRBJ1-6; 8 positions agree with TRBD1. The CDR3 consists of 15 residues. Germline V gives CDR1 MNHNS, CDR2 SASEGT. Unmatched junction bases numbered 4, after V lost 0 bases and J lost 9 bases. The CDR3, as DNA: TGTGCCAGCAGTGAAGCGCAGGGGGCGGCTTCACCCCTCCACTTT. Translating it yields CASSEAQGAASPLHF.

The chain employs TRBV4-2 and TRBJ1-2; TRBD1 aligns across 7 bases. Trimming cost V 0 bases and J 6 bases; bases outside gene matches: 10. CDR1 and CDR2 (germline): LGHNA, YNFKEQ. CDR3 size: 16 residues. The DNA for the CDR3 is TGTGCCAGCAGCCAAGATCAACAGGGGATTTTGGATGGCTACACCTTC. Amino acids: CASSQDQQGILDGYTF.

This clone was found once. The rearrangement uses TRBV5-1 and TRBJ2-3; the D gene is possibly TRBD1 (6 bases). V was trimmed by 1 base and J by 6 bases, leaving 15 bases between them. The CDR3 loop spans 15 amino acids. Germline loops: CDR1 SGHRS, CDR2 YFSETQ. The CDR3 DNA is TGCGCCAGCAGCTTGCAACTTGGGGGCAGGGATACGCAGTATTTT. Protein product: CASSLQLGGRDTQYF.

This sequence joins TRBV27 and TRBJ2-7; 10 bases match TRBD2. V trimming: 5 bases; J trimming: 2 bases; junction bases outside the gene matches: 6. Per germline, CDR1 MNHEY and CDR2 SMNVEV (reference sequence). The CDR3 spans 15 residues. The CDR3 coding sequence is TGTGCCAGCAGTCTTGGACTAGCGGATGCCTACGAGCAGTACTTC. It codes for CASSLGLADAYEQYF.

The chain recombines TRBV30 with TRBJ2-7, with D perhaps matching TRBD1 or TRBD2 (5 bases each). V shed 2 bases and J shed 3 bases, with 11 bases lying between them. CDR3 size: 13 residues. CDR1 and CDR2 (germline): GTSNPN, SVGIG (reference sequence). CDR3 in amino acids: CAWSPGTDYEQYF. CDR3 bases: TGTGCCTGGAGTCCCGGGACGGACTACGAGCAGTACTTC.

This chain links TRBV5-1 with TRBJ2-7, with D perhaps being TRBD1 or TRBD2 (5 bases each). The V and J ends lost 3 bases and 0 bases respectively, with 7 bases between them. This CDR3 has 13 residues. CDR1 SGHRS and CDR2 YFSETQ come from the germline V gene. CDR3 sequence (DNA): TGCGCCAGCAGCTGGGACGGCTCCTACGAGCAGTACTTC. Amino acid sequence: CASSWDGSYEQYF.